A single sample gave rise to the 17 T cell receptor beta chains below, sequenced in a study of OX40 agonist ivuxolimab in advanced cancers. Sequencing was performed with immunoSEQ multiplex PCR; in TCRdb, only in-frame clones are kept and a portion is missing. Here the sample spans approximately 63,000 clones, 79% being singletons. The specimen was CD4+ or CD8+ T cells sorted from blood, collected in a trial of the OX40 agonist ivuxolimab. The receptors originated from an adult with an advanced solid tumor such as melanoma, head and neck, liver or kidney cancer.

This clone has a single count. The chain recombines TRBV7-2 with TRBJ2-3; D is ambiguous. The germline CDR1 and CDR2 sequences are SGHTA and FQGNSA. This CDR3 spans 15 amino acids. Trimming pared 1 base from V and 1 base from J, leaving 9 bases between. The CDR3 sequence: CASSLDSDGTDTQYF. The CDR3 bases are TGTGCCAGCAGCTTAGACTCCGACGGCACAGATACGCAGTATTTT.

The sample holds one count of this clone. The chain uses TRBV4-3 and TRBJ2-6; D unclear. The CDR3 loop spans 18 amino acids. CDR1 LGHNA and CDR2 YSLEER come from the germline V gene. Trimming left V 3 bases short and J 2 bases short, with 17 bases between. The CDR3 DNA is TGCGCCAGCAGCCATCTCGACATTGCCGCGGCTGGGGCCAACGTCCTGACTTTC. It yields the protein CASSHLDIAAAGANVLTF.

The J gene is TRBJ2-7, the V gene TRBV11-2; D is unresolved. CDR1 and CDR2 from the germline V gene are SGHAT and FQNNGV. V dropped 2 bases and J dropped 6 bases, with 14 bases sitting between them. This CDR3 spans 14 amino acids. The DNA of the CDR3 is TGTGCCAGCAGCTTACCCCCCGGACGGGCCGAGCAGTACTTC. The encoded protein is CASSLPPGRAEQYF.

The rearrangement links TRBV11-3 to TRBJ2-1; D might be TRBD2 (6 bases). Germline CDR1 SGHNT, CDR2 YENEEA. V was trimmed by 3 bases and J by 4 bases, leaving 16 bases between them. The CDR3 length is 16 residues. The CDR3 DNA sequence: TGTGCCAGCAGCTTTAGTAGCGGTTTACAATACAATGAGCAGTTCTTC. It specifies CASSFSSGLQYNEQFF.

V and J are TRBV28 and TRBJ1-2, with D possibly being TRBD1 (6 bases). CDR3 length: 14 amino acids. Per the germline V gene, CDR1 is MDHEN and CDR2 is SYDVKM. V was cut by 6 bases and J by 3 bases, with 14 bases left in between. CDR3 sequence: CASRTGTLHYGYTF. CDR3 sequence (DNA): TGTGCCAGCAGGACTGGGACACTTCACTATGGCTACACCTTC.

V and J are TRBV27 and TRBJ1-1, with TRBD1 matching 8 bases. The length of the CDR3 is 15 residues. The germline V gene encodes CDR1 MNHEY and CDR2 SMNVEV (reference sequence). The ends lost 5 bases at V and 1 base at J; junction bases unmatched: 6. CDR3 bases: TGTGCCAGCAGTGACCGACAGGGGAAGAACACTGAAGCTTTCTTT. Its translation: CASSDRQGKNTEAFF.

This sequence joins TRBV21-1 and TRBJ2-7; the D call of TRBD2 is as the table states it, not checked on the DNA. TRBV21-1 is described as a pseudogene. The CDR3 has 17 residues. CDR3 DNA: TGTGCCAGCAGCGGGATCCCCCGACTAGTTCTCCCCCCCGAGCAGTACTTC. Amino acids: CASSGIPRLVLPPEQYF.

The V call is TRBV18, the J call TRBJ2-7; either TRBD1 or TRBD2 may fit D (7 bases each). The CDR3 consists of 16 residues. Germline V gene sequence: CDR1 KGHSH, CDR2 LQKENI. The V end lost 0 bases, the J end lost 6 bases, and 18 bases lay between the germline ends. The CDR3 loop reads CASSPPGPGRGLEQYF. CDR3 nucleotide sequence: TGTGCCAGCTCACCACCGGGCCCAGGGAGGGGGCTCGAGCAGTACTTC.

The chain is built from TRBV5-6 and TRBJ2-7; D gene ambiguous. V was pared by 6 bases and J by 7 bases, with 20 bases between. Germline V gene sequence: CDR1 SGHDT, CDR2 YYEEEE. The CDR3 has 14 residues. CDR3 sequence (DNA): TGTGCCAGCACCAAATTGGTCTCCTACGAAGAGCAGTACTTC. It encodes CASTKLVSYEEQYF.

The V gene is TRBV7-2, the J gene TRBJ1-5; TRBD1 is a possible D gene (6 bases). CDR3 length equals 15 residues. CDR1 is SGHTA, CDR2 FQGNSA, per germline. The germline V and J ends were trimmed by 3 bases and 2 bases, with 11 bases remaining between them. The chain's CDR3 is CASSFVQGGNQPQHF. In DNA, the CDR3 is TGTGCCAGCAGCTTTGTACAGGGCGGCAATCAGCCCCAGCATTTT. Together with reference TRBV7-2 and TRBJ1-5, the CDR3 gives the full variable domain: GAGVSQSPSNKVTEKGKDVELRCDPISGHTALYWYRQSLGQGLEFLIYFQGNSAPDKSGLPSDRFSAERTGGSVSTLTIQRTQQEDSAVYLCASSFVQGGNQPQHFGDGTRLSIL.

The table lists this clone with a few counts. This rearrangement joins TRBV5-1 to TRBJ2-7, with 7 positions matching TRBD1. The V gene end was trimmed by 4 bases and the J gene end by 4 bases; junction bases not matched to a gene: 8. This CDR3 has 14 amino acids. Germline V CDR1 and CDR2: SGHRS, YFSETQ. CDR3 bases: TGCGCCAGCAGCCCATACGACAGGGATTACGAGCAGTACTTC. Its translation: CASSPYDRDYEQYF.

The chain's CDR3 is CASSSGTGSSGNTIYF. The DNA for the CDR3 is TGTGCCAGCAGCTCCGGGACCGGTAGCTCTGGAAACACCATATATTTT. This chain connects TRBV5-6 to TRBJ1-3; TRBD1 is a possible D gene (5 bases). CDR3 size: 16 residues. CDR1 and CDR2 from the germline V gene are SGHDT and YYEEEE. V shed 3 bases and J shed 0 bases, with 13 bases lying between them.

The chain uses TRBV10-3 and TRBJ2-1; D may be TRBD2 (6 bases). This CDR3 is 14 amino acids long. The germline V gene has CDR1 ENHRY and CDR2 SYGVKD. Trimming left V 7 bases short and J 7 bases short, with 17 bases between. The DNA of the CDR3 is TGTGCCATCATGCGGGATGGGGCGGTGAATGAGCAGTTCTTC. The encoded protein is CAIMRDGAVNEQFF.

V gene TRBV19 combines with J gene TRBJ2-3, with a weak D call TRBD2 (6 bases). This CDR3 region has 16 residues. The germline CDR1 and CDR2 sequences are LNHDA and SQIVND (reference sequence). V lost 6 bases to trimming and J lost 5 bases, with 21 bases between them. This CDR3 reads CASRPPVREKGDTQYF. The CDR3 DNA is TGTGCCAGTAGACCCCCCGTTCGGGAGAAGGGAGATACGCAGTATTTT.

CDR3 sequence: CASRPPGTPTSYNEQFF. The CDR3 coding sequence is TGTGCCAGCAGACCTCCCGGGACTCCCACTTCCTACAATGAGCAGTTCTTC. V gene TRBV28 combines with J gene TRBJ2-1; maybe TRBD2 (6 bases). Trimming cost V 6 bases and J 1 base, with 19 bases left between them. Looked up from germline, CDR1 is MDHEN and CDR2 is SYDVKM. This CDR3 has 17 amino acids.

The rearrangement joins TRBV7-2 to TRBJ2-7; D gene ambiguous. CDR3 size: 12 residues. Germline values: CDR1 SGHTA, CDR2 FQGNSA. The V gene lost 1 base and the J gene lost 2 bases, with 3 bases spanning the gap. In DNA, the CDR3 is TGTGCCAGCAGCTTAGGGGCCTACGAGCAGTACTTC. This translates into CASSLGAYEQYF.

The rearrangement joins TRBV5-1 to TRBJ1-5, with D uncertain. Germline V gene sequence: CDR1 SGHRS, CDR2 YFSETQ. This CDR3 region has 16 residues. V shed 4 bases and J shed 2 bases, with 16 bases lying between them. In DNA, the CDR3 is TGCGCCAGCAGCAAAGTGCCGGGCGCTGGCAATCAGCCCCAGCATTTT. Translating it yields CASSKVPGAGNQPQHF.